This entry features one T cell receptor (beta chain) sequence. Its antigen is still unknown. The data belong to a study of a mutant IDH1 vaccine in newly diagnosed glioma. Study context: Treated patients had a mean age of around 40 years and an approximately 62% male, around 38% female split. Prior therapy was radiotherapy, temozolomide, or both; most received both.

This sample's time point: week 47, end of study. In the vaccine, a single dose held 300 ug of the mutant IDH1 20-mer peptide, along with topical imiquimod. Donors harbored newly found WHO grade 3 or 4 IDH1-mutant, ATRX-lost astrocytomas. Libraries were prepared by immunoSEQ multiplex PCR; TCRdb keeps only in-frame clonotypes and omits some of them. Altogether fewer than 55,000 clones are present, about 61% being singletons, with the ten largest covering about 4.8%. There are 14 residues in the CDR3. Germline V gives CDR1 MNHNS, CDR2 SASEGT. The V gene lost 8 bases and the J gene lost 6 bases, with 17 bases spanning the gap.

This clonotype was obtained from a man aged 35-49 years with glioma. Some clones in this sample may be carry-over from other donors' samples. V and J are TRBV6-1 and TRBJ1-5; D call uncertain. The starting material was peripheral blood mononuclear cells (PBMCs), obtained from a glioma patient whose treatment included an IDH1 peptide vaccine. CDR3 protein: CASGKTGLGQPQHF. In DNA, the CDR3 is TGTGCCAGCGGGAAGACTGGGCTCGGTCAGCCCCAGCATTTT.